These 19 T cell receptor beta chains were all obtained from the same sample, sequenced in a study of T cell repertoires in cytomegalovirus infection. No cognate antigen is known for these TCRs. TCRdb ran MiXCR on the reads and lists one entry per CDR3 protein. The repertoire holds 360,000 or so distinct CDR3 sequences, with about 34% as singletons. Material: cultured PBMCs, obtained from culture after CMV antigen stimulation. These receptors were obtained from a human donor in good health (CMV status not recorded). Some clones in this sample may be carry-over from other donors' samples.

CDR3: CASSSPTSGALNEQFF. In nucleotides, the CDR3 is TGTGCCAGCAGCTCGCCGACTTCTGGAGCGCTCAATGAGCAGTTCTTC. The chain joins TRBV7-9 to TRBJ2-1, with D uncertain. Germline values: CDR1 SEHNR, CDR2 FQNEAQ (reference sequence). V lost 4 bases and J lost 6, with 19 bases in between. The CDR3 sequence is 16 residues long.

The chain combines TRBV6-2 or TRBV6-3 with TRBJ2-2; D gene ambiguous. This CDR3 contains 16 residues. In germline, CDR1 is MNHEY, CDR2 SVGEGT. Trimming shortened V by 5 bases and J by 1 base, and 14 bases separated the two germline ends. The DNA for the CDR3 is TGTGCCAGCAGTCCCTTCCGCCGACAGAACACCGGGGAGCTGTTTTTT. This gives the protein CASSPFRRQNTGELFF.

This clonotype has a handful of counts. The chain recombines TRBV7-8 with TRBJ2-1; D may be TRBD2 (6 bases). Trimming took off 3 bases at V and 7 bases at J, with 16 bases between the two ends. There are 15 residues in the CDR3. Germline CDR1 reads SGHVS; CDR2 reads FQNEAQ. The CDR3 reads CASSLAGPLVNEQFF. CDR3 sequence (DNA): TGTGCCAGCAGCTTGGCGGGACCCTTGGTGAATGAGCAGTTCTTC. The full variable domain, rest sourced from reference TRBV7-8 and TRBJ2-1, is GAGVSQSPRYKVAKRGQDVALRCDPISGHVSLFWYQQALGQGPEFLTYFQNEAQLDKSGLPSDRFFAERPEGSVSTLKIQRTQQEDSAVYLCASSLAGPLVNEQFFGPGTRLTVL.

This clonotype was found once. The rearrangement links TRBV20-1 to TRBJ2-1, with 7 bases lining up with TRBD2. This CDR3 contains 14 residues. Germline V gene sequence: CDR1 DFQATT, CDR2 SNEGSKA (reference sequence). The CDR3 region has the DNA TGCAGCGCTCGTGGGGGAGGGCCAAGGAATGAGCAGTTCTTC. Residues: CSARGGGPRNEQFF.

This chain uses TRBV10-3 with TRBJ1-1; maybe TRBD1 (6 bases). This CDR3 has 12 residues. Trimming took off 6 bases at V and 5 bases at J, with 10 bases between the two ends. CDR1 and CDR2 (germline): ENHRY, SYGVKD. CDR3 amino acids: CAISIRGTEAFF. CDR3 in DNA: TGTGCCATCAGCATCAGGGGAACTGAAGCTTTCTTT.

The chain employs TRBV11-2 and TRBJ2-1; D uncertain. CDR1 SGHAT and CDR2 FQNNGV come from the germline V gene. The CDR3 runs to 14 residues. V was shortened by 1 base and J by 5 bases, with 9 bases between the two germline ends. CDR3 sequence reads: CASSLVGPNNEQFF. The CDR3 DNA sequence: TGTGCCAGCAGCTTAGTGGGCCCGAACAATGAGCAGTTCTTC.

The chain couples TRBV28 to TRBJ2-1; TRBD2 agrees at 8 bases. Losses at the gene ends were 8 bases for V and 5 bases for J; bases not matched to a gene: 5. The germline CDR1 and CDR2 sequences are MDHEN and SYDVKM. The CDR3 is 13 amino acids. For the CDR3, the DNA is TGTGCCAGCGATAGCGGGATTAACAATGAGCAGTTCTTC. This gives the protein CASDSGINNEQFF.

A single count supports this clonotype. The genes are TRBV27 and TRBJ1-2; 10 nucleotides line up with TRBD1. This CDR3 has 16 amino acids. V gave up 2 bases and J gave up 1 base; unmatched junction bases: 4. Looked up from germline, CDR1 is MNHEY and CDR2 is SMNVEV (reference sequence). CDR3 loop: CASSLRQGAHNYGYTF. The CDR3 DNA sequence: TGTGCCAGCAGTTTAAGACAGGGGGCGCATAACTATGGCTACACCTTC.

The chain uses TRBV6-5 and TRBJ1-6, with a weak D call TRBD1 (6 bases). Germline-derived CDR1 and CDR2 are MNHEY and SVGAGI. The V end was cut by 1 base, the J end by 8 bases, with 6 bases between. The CDR3 length is 13 residues. CDR3 in DNA: TGTGCCAGCAGTTACTACAGGGATTCACCCCTCCACTTT. Its protein product is CASSYYRDSPLHF.

This clonotype was seen at least ten times. The chain joins TRBV7-6 to TRBJ2-3; D tentatively fits TRBD1 or TRBD2 (6 bases each). Germline lookup yields CDR1 SGHVS and CDR2 FNYEAQ. The CDR3 runs to 15 residues. Trimming stripped 5 bases from V and 3 bases from J, with 15 bases between. The CDR3: CASSLGGMRTDTQYF. The CDR3 DNA sequence: TGTGCCAGCAGCCTAGGGGGGATGAGGACAGATACGCAGTATTTT.

This clonotype has only one observation. This chain links TRBV5-1 with TRBJ2-5; TRBD1 might be the D (6 bases). This CDR3 is 15 amino acids long. Germline values: CDR1 SGHRS, CDR2 YFSETQ. The germline V and J ends were trimmed by 3 bases and 5 bases, with 17 bases remaining between them. The CDR3 spells CASSSIRGSGETQYF. The CDR3 DNA is TGCGCCAGCAGCTCTATCAGGGGATCTGGGGAGACCCAGTACTTC.

Note on this clonotype: One end of the junction does not line up with germline, which may come from a read error. The J gene is TRBJ1-1, the V gene TRBV6-2 or TRBV6-3, with D unresolved. This CDR3 spans 12 amino acids. Germline V gene sequence: CDR1 MNHEY, CDR2 SVGEGT. The CDR3, as DNA: TGTGCCAGCAGGGCAGTGTCCACTGCAGCTTTCTTT. This sequence encodes CASRAVSTAAFF.

The table lists this clonotype with a few counts. V usage is TRBV5-1 and J usage is TRBJ1-1, with 7 bases fitting TRBD1. Germline lookup yields CDR1 SGHRS and CDR2 YFSETQ. The CDR3 sequence is 13 residues long. V shed 4 bases and J 6 bases; nucleotides not matched to a gene: 6. The CDR3 reads CASSGTQGSEAFF. The DNA for the CDR3 is TGCGCCAGCAGCGGAACACAGGGGTCTGAAGCTTTCTTT.

The DNA for the CDR3 is TGTGCCAGCAGCTTAACCCGGGACAGGGGGTACAATGAGCAGTTCTTC. As protein: CASSLTRDRGYNEQFF. The chain has TRBV11-2 and TRBJ2-1, with TRBD1 identical over 11 bases. The CDR3 extends over 16 amino acids. J gave up 4 bases and V 2 bases, and 4 bases lay outside the gene matches. Germline lookup yields CDR1 SGHAT and CDR2 FQNNGV.

This clonotype was counted a few times. This sequence joins TRBV7-9 and TRBJ2-5, with 8 bases matching TRBD2. From germline, CDR1 is SEHNR and CDR2 FQNEAQ (reference sequence). The CDR3 spans 16 residues. Trimming cost V 2 bases and J 1 base; bases outside gene matches: 6. The CDR3 DNA follows: TGTGCCAGCAGCTTACCTCCTAGCGGGTTCCAAGAGACCCAGTACTTC. It specifies CASSLPPSGFQETQYF. The whole variable domain, remainder taken from reference TRBV7-9 and TRBJ2-5, is DTGVSQNPRHKITKRGQNVTFRCDPISEHNRLYWYRQTLGQGPEFLTYFQNEAQLEKSRLLSDRFSAERPKGSFSTLEIQRTEQGDSAMYLCASSLPPSGFQETQYFGPGTRLLVL.

The V and J genes are TRBV6-2 or TRBV6-3 and TRBJ2-1, with D possibly TRBD1 on 6 matching bases. Trimming took off 7 bases at V and 5 bases at J, with 18 bases between the two ends. From germline, CDR1 is MNHEY and CDR2 SVGEGT. The CDR3 contains 15 residues. The CDR3 region is CASTLDRSTNNEQFF. The CDR3 nucleotides are TGTGCCAGCACCCTCGACAGGAGTACGAACAATGAGCAGTTCTTC.

V is TRBV19 and J is TRBJ2-3; TRBD1 agrees at 9 bases. The CDR3 has 18 amino acids. The germline V gene has CDR1 LNHDA and CDR2 SQIVND (reference sequence). After removal of 3 bases from V and 2 bases from J, the junction contained 12 bases not matched to a gene. The CDR3 reads CASSILSGTGSNTDTQYF. CDR3 nucleotides: TGTGCCAGTAGTATCTTGTCGGGGACAGGGTCCAACACAGATACGCAGTATTTT.

The chain links TRBV29-1 to TRBJ1-5, with no clear D. Germline V CDR1 and CDR2: SQVTM, ANQGSEA. The CDR3 consists of 16 residues. The CDR3 protein is CRCGVEGDVSNQPQHF. The CDR3 DNA follows: TGCAGGTGTGGGGTGGAAGGTGATGTTAGCAATCAGCCCCAGCATTTT. The full variable domain, with the rest looked up from reference TRBV29-1 and TRBJ1-5, is SAVISQKPSRDICQRGTSLTIQCQVDSQVTMMFWYRQQPGQSLTLIATANQGSEATYESGFVIDKFPISRPNLTFSTLTVSNMSPEDSSIYLCRCGVEGDVSNQPQHFGDGTRLSIL.

CDR3 DNA sequence: TGTGCCACCAGCATAGCGGGAGGGCCCCAAGAGACCCAGTACTTC. This encodes CATSIAGGPQETQYF. The chain joins TRBV24-1 to TRBJ2-5; TRBD2 matches 11 bases. This CDR3 is built from 15 residues. V dropped 7 bases and J dropped 1; count of bases not matched to a gene: 4. The germline V gene encodes CDR1 KGHDR and CDR2 SFDVKD.